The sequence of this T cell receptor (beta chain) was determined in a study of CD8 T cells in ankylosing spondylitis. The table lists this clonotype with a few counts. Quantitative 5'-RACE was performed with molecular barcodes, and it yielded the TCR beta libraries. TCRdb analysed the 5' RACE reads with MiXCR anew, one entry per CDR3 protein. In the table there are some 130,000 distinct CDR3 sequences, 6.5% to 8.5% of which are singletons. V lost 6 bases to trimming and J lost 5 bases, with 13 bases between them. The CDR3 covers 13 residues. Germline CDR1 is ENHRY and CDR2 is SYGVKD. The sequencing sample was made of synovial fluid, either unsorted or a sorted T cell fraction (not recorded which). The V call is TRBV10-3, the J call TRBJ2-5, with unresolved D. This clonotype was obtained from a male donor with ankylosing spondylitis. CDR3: CAIRRRAEETQYF. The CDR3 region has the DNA TGTGCCATCAGGCGCCGGGCCGAGGAGACCCAGTACTTC.